Listed below are T cell receptor beta chains from one sample, sequenced in a study of blood T cells in healthy people across ages. TCRdb analysed the 5' RACE reads with MiXCR anew, one entry per CDR3 protein. The sample lists hundreds of thousands of distinct CDR3 sequences, around 50% occurring once. Sequencing input: blood. Receptor source: a man in his forties in good health. The CDR3 runs from the conserved cysteine through the conserved F or W. D genes are given only for firm matches. Clone size is stated in some rows and not others, as once, few, many or a class when expanded.

. | TRBJ2-1 | few | TRBV6-5 | TGTGCCAGCAGTTACAGCTGGGGGTCTTCTAATGAGCAGTTCTTC | CASSYSWGSSNEQFF
. | TRBJ1-2 | few | TRBV7-6 | TGTGCCAGCAGCTTAGATCGGCAGGGCTTCGGAGCTAACTATGGCTACACCTTC | CASSLDRQGFGANYGYTF
. | TRBJ2-1 | few | TRBV6-2/TRBV6-3 | TGTGCCAGCAGTTATAACCCCAGCGGGTCCTACAATGAGCAGTTCTTC | CASSYNPSGSYNEQFF
. | TRBJ2-6 | few | TRBV5-6 | TGTGCCAGCAGCTTGGCCGGCGGTGGGCTGACTTTC | CASSLAGGGLTF
TRBD2 | TRBJ2-3 | . | TRBV6-5 | TGTGCCAGCACGGGGGTAGCGGGGGGCACAGATACGCAGTATTTT | CASTGVAGGTDTQYF
. | TRBJ2-7 | . | TRBV21-1 | TGTGCCCGCTTTAGCTCCTACGAGCAGTACTTC | CARFSSYEQYF
. | TRBJ2-7 | . | TRBV7-6 | TGTGCCAGCAGCTTCGAGGGGGGGGATACGGAGCAGTACTTC | CASSFEGGDTEQYF
. | TRBJ2-3 | few | TRBV25-1 | TGTGCCAGCAGTGAACGCGGCCCAGATACGCAGTATTTT | CASSERGPDTQYF
TRBD1 | TRBJ2-3 | . | TRBV20-1 | TGCAGTGCTATCCCTACGGGACAGGGGCCAGATACGCAGTATTTT | CSAIPTGQGPDTQYF
. | TRBJ1-2 | . | TRBV28 | TGTGCCAGCAGCCCGCACGTGGGGGGCTATGGCTACACCTTC | CASSPHVGGYGYTF
. | TRBJ2-3 | . | TRBV6-5 | TGTGCCAGCACGCCACAGAACACAGATACGCAGTATTTT | CASTPQNTDTQYF
. | TRBJ1-2 | few | TRBV10-3 | TGTGCCATCGGACAGATAGTCAACTATGGCTACACCTTC | CAIGQIVNYGYTF
. | TRBJ2-3 | few | TRBV9 | TGTGCCAGCAGCGCAGGGTACACAGATACGCAGTATTTT | CASSAGYTDTQYF
TRBD1 | TRBJ1-2 | . | TRBV5-1 | TGCGCCAGCAGCTTGACTATAGACAGGGCCCTTCTCACCTTC | CASSLTIDRALLTF
TRBD2 | TRBJ2-5 | . | TRBV7-9 | TGTGCCAGCAGTTCAACCGGGACTAGCGGGAGGATAGGAGAGACCCAGTACTTC | CASSSTGTSGRIGETQYF
. | TRBJ1-5 | few | TRBV29-1 | TGCAGCGTTGCTGAGGGGGTTATGCCCAATCAGCCCCAGCATTTT | CSVAEGVMPNQPQHF
. | TRBJ2-7 | . | TRBV6-5 | TGTGCCAGCAGAGTAACGACAACCGGCAGAGCGGAGCAGTACTTC | CASRVTTTGRAEQYF
TRBD2 | TRBJ2-5 | . | TRBV7-9 | TGTGCCAGCAGCCACAGCGGGAGTTCGGAGACCCAGTACTTC | CASSHSGSSETQYF
TRBD1 | TRBJ2-7 | . | TRBV7-2 | TGTGCCAGCAGCTTTCCGGGACAGGGGGCAAGTGGGCAGTACTTC | CASSFPGQGASGQYF
. | TRBJ2-5 | many | TRBV20-1 | TGCAGTGCAGTGGCGGGGCGAGAGACCCAGTACTTC | CSAVAGRETQYF
TRBD2 | TRBJ2-7 | . | TRBV18 | TGTGCCAGCTCATCGGAGGCGGGGGGGCCCTACGAGCAGTACTTC | CASSSEAGGPYEQYF
TRBD2 | TRBJ2-5 | . | TRBV28 | TGTGCCAGCAGTTTACTTCTCGGGAGGAGAGAGACCCAGTACTTC | CASSLLLGRRETQYF
. | TRBJ2-7 | . | TRBV27 | TGTGCCAGCAGTTTATCCGTGGGACGTGAGGCGGGCGAGCAGTACTTC | CASSLSVGREAGEQYF
. | TRBJ2-1 | once | TRBV29-1 | TGCAGCGTTGAAAGGACGTCCTACAATGAGCAGTTCTTC | CSVERTSYNEQFF
TRBD1 | TRBJ2-7 | . | TRBV6-6 | TGTGCCAGCAGCCCGGGACAGATCCTTGGGGATGACTACGAGCAGTACTTC | CASSPGQILGDDYEQYF
TRBD2 | TRBJ2-5 | few | TRBV5-1 | TGCGCCAGCAGCCCCTATGGCGGGGGGCGGGATGAGACCCAGTACTTC | CASSPYGGGRDETQYF
TRBD1 | TRBJ2-5 | few | TRBV4-1 | TGCGCCAGCAGCCAAAAGGGGGCCGGGCCAAAGGTGGAGACCCAGTACTTC | CASSQKGAGPKVETQYF
. | TRBJ1-2 | . | TRBV20-1 | TGCAGTGCTAGACACGGGAGTCAGGATGGCTACACCTTC | CSARHGSQDGYTF
TRBD2 | TRBJ2-7 | . | TRBV20-1 | TGCAGTGCTAGTGGGGAGGGACCCTACGAGCAGTACTTC | CSASGEGPYEQYF
. | TRBJ2-7 | . | TRBV7-2 | TGTGCCAGCAGCTCCCAGGAAATCTACGAGCAGTACTTC | CASSSQEIYEQYF
TRBD2 | TRBJ2-5 | . | TRBV27 | TGTGCCAGCAGTTCGTGGACTAGCGGACGGGGAGAGACCCAGTACTTC | CASSSWTSGRGETQYF
TRBD2 | TRBJ2-3 | . | TRBV28 | TGTGCCAGCTCCGCTACTAGCGAGCTACGGGGAGATACGCAGTATTTT | CASSATSELRGDTQYF
. | TRBJ2-5 | . | TRBV6-5 | TGTGCCAGCAGTTACTCGCTGGGCCCCCGGGAGACCCAGTACTTC | CASSYSLGPRETQYF
TRBD2 | TRBJ2-1 | once | TRBV5-1 | TGCGCCTGCAGCGGAACTAGCGGGGGTTACAATGAGCAGTTCTTC | CACSGTSGGYNEQFF
. | TRBJ1-2 | . | TRBV10-2 | TGCGCCAGCAGTGAGGCGACAGGACTTTGGGGCTACACCTTC | CASSEATGLWGYTF
TRBD2 | TRBJ2-1 | . | TRBV3-1 | TGTGCCACGACCCACCAGGGACTAGCGGGGGATGAGCAGTTCTTC | CATTHQGLAGDEQFF
TRBD1 | TRBJ1-6 | . | TRBV7-9 | TGTGCCAGCAGTACGGTCCAGGGGGATTCACCCCTCCACTTT | CASSTVQGDSPLHF
. | TRBJ2-7 | . | TRBV25-1 | TGTGCCAGCAGTGAATGGGCAGGCGCCGAGCAGTACTTC | CASSEWAGAEQYF
. | TRBJ2-7 | . | TRBV14 | TGTGCCAGCAGCCAAGCTACGGGCTACGAGCAGTACTTC | CASSQATGYEQYF
. | TRBJ1-1 | few | TRBV27 | TGTGCCAGCAGTTTATCCCGGACTAACACTGAAGCTTTCTTT | CASSLSRTNTEAFF
. | TRBJ2-7 | . | TRBV7-2 | TGTGCCAGCAGCCAAGTGCCTAGCTGGGCCTCCTACGAGCAGTACTTC | CASSQVPSWASYEQYF
. | TRBJ2-1 | few | TRBV27 | TGTGCCAGCAAAGGGGAGGTGAGCTTCAATGAGCAGTTCTTC | CASKGEVSFNEQFF
. | TRBJ2-5 | . | TRBV7-2 | TGTGCCAGCAGCTTAGGAGTTGGGGGGCTAGAGACCCAGTACTTC | CASSLGVGGLETQYF
TRBD2 | TRBJ2-3 | few | TRBV28 | TGTGCCAGCAGCACCTCCTGGGGGGGGGACGAGAAAGATACGCAGTATTTT | CASSTSWGGDEKDTQYF
. | TRBJ2-3 | few | TRBV12-3/TRBV12-4 | TGTGCCAGCAGTCCGAAGGGGGAGGATACGCAGTATTTT | CASSPKGEDTQYF
TRBD2 | TRBJ2-3 | . | TRBV24-1 | TGTGCCACCAGTGATCCGAGCGGGAGGGGCACAGATACGCAGTATTTT | CATSDPSGRGTDTQYF
. | TRBJ2-1 | . | TRBV6-2/TRBV6-3 | TGTGCCAGCAGTTACTCGTTACTAGCTGGACCGCCAGAGACCCAGTTCTTC | CASSYSLLAGPPETQFF
TRBD1 | TRBJ1-2 | . | TRBV7-9 | TGTGCCAGCAGCGCGATTGACAGGGCTATTTATGGCTACACCTTC | CASSAIDRAIYGYTF
. | TRBJ2-2 | . | TRBV10-3 | TGTGCCATCAGAGAGGGTGCGACCGGGGAGCTGTTTTTT | CAIREGATGELFF
. | TRBJ2-1 | . | TRBV14 | TGTGCCAGCAGCCAAGATAAGGGTGGGGAGAGCTCCTACAATGAGCAGTTCTTC | CASSQDKGGESSYNEQFF
. | TRBJ1-2 | . | TRBV30 | TGTGCCTGGAGTACTGATCGGACGGCAGGCTACACCTTC | CAWSTDRTAGYTF
TRBD1 | TRBJ2-7 | few | TRBV7-2 | TGTGCCAGCAGCTCCCCCGCGACAGGGCAATACGAGCAGTACTTC | CASSSPATGQYEQYF
TRBD1 | TRBJ2-7 | . | TRBV28 | TGTGCCAGCAGTCCCAGGGGGCTTCGGGAGCAGTACTTC | CASSPRGLREQYF
TRBD1 | TRBJ1-1 | . | TRBV2 | TGTGCCAGCAGTTACAGGGGGCTTTTGGGTGAAGCTTTCTTT | CASSYRGLLGEAFF
. | TRBJ2-4 | . | TRBV5-1 | TGCGCCAGCAGCAGTAGCCAGGGAAGCAATGAGCAGTACTTC | CASSSSQGSNEQYF